This paragraph reports one T cell receptor (beta chain). As yet, its antigen is unknown. The entry originates in a study of post-analysis software for immune sequencing data. Study-level information: Courses of disease covered relapsing-remitting, secondary progressive and progressive-relapsing multiple sclerosis.

The authors incorporated unique molecular identifiers into the TCR beta cDNA libraries. Out of about 1 to 11 million T cells, 450,000 to 600,000 cDNA molecules were generated. TCRdb reanalysed the PCR reads using MiXCR and keeps one entry per CDR3 protein. The data show roughly 800,000 distinct CDR3 sequences, approximately 53% seen once. Notes on the study in general: Normalized Chao1 diversity in multiple sclerosis patients fell significantly below that of controls. Samples from a shared batch, those prepared together, strongly co-clustered by F measure.

What was sequenced was blood. The TCR comes from a girl under 18 with multiple sclerosis.

This CDR3 reads CASSQVPGQGPYEQYF. The CDR3, as DNA: TGCGCCAGCAGCCAAGTCCCTGGACAGGGGCCCTACGAGCAGTACTTC. The rearrangement uses TRBV4-1 and TRBJ2-7; 9 nucleotides line up with TRBD1. After removal of 1 base from V and 2 bases from J, the junction contained 6 bases not matched to a gene. This CDR3 region has 16 residues. Germline CDR1 and CDR2: MGHRA and YSYEKL.